Below are 10 T cell receptor beta chains sequenced from a single sample in a study of blood T cell repertoires in COVID-19. Only in-frame clones appear in the TCRdb table, and some are missing; sequencing was by immunoSEQ multiplex PCR. The sample lists more than 200,000 clones, about 91% occurring once. What was sequenced was peripheral blood. These receptors were obtained from a woman under 40 with COVID-19, enrolled during active disease.

This chain links TRBV5-6 with TRBJ1-5; TRBD1 matches 9 bases. In germline, CDR1 is SGHDT, CDR2 YYEEEE. Losses at the gene ends were 4 bases for V and 0 bases for J; bases not matched to a gene: 14. The length of the CDR3 is 19 residues. For the CDR3, the DNA is TGTGCCAGCAGCCGCCCCGACTCTGACAGGGGGGATAGCAATCAGCCCCAGCATTTT. Protein: CASSRPDSDRGDSNQPQHF.

The gene calls are TRBV19 and TRBJ2-2; D may be TRBD2 (5 bases). The CDR3 has 14 residues. Trimming removed 4 bases at V and 3 bases at J, with 9 bases between. Per germline, CDR1 LNHDA and CDR2 SQIVND (reference sequence). The CDR3 reads CASSTGMDTGELFF. CDR3 nucleotides: TGTGCCAGTAGTACGGGGATGGACACCGGGGAGCTGTTTTTT.

The genes are TRBV10-2 and TRBJ2-5; possibly TRBD2 for D (5 bases). Trimming cost V 6 bases and J 2 bases, with 10 bases left between them. CDR1 WSHSY and CDR2 SAAADI come from the germline V gene. The CDR3 totals 13 residues. CDR3 bases: TGCGCCAGCAGCCTAAGGAGGCAAGAGACCCAGTACTTC. Translating it yields CASSLRRQETQYF.

The J gene is TRBJ2-1, the V gene TRBV10-1, with TRBD2 matching over 8 bases. CDR1 and CDR2 (germline): WNHNN, SYGVQD (reference sequence). This CDR3 has 15 residues. With 0 bases clipped from V and 6 bases from J, the junction kept 4 bases outside the gene matches. The CDR3 DNA reads as TGCGCCAGCAGTGAGTCTCCGGGGGGGCGCAATGAGCAGTTCTTC. Amino acids: CASSESPGGRNEQFF.

About this clone: This sample includes further DNA sequences coding for the same CDR3. The chain joins TRBV11-2 to TRBJ1-1; no firm D call. Trimming stripped 0 bases from V and 3 bases from J, with 5 bases between. The germline CDR1 and CDR2 sequences are SGHAT and FQNNGV. The CDR3 spans 13 residues. The CDR3 is CASSLDRDTEAFF. The DNA of the CDR3 is TGTGCCAGCAGCTTAGATCGAGACACTGAAGCTTTCTTT.

V usage is TRBV7-2 and J usage is TRBJ2-3, with TRBD2 matching 12 bases. From germline, CDR1 is SGHTA and CDR2 FQGNSA. The ends lost 0 bases at V and 2 bases at J; junction bases unmatched: 9. This CDR3 spans 19 amino acids. Written as DNA, the CDR3 is TGTGCCAGCAGCTTAGCTGTTCTAGCGGGGGGGCGAGTCACAGATACGCAGTATTTT. Amino acid sequence: CASSLAVLAGGRVTDTQYF.

This sequence joins TRBV6-2 or TRBV6-3 and TRBJ1-5; maybe TRBD1 (6 bases). The germline CDR1 and CDR2 sequences are MNHEY and SVGEGT. The length of the CDR3 is 15 residues. Trimming left V 0 bases short and J 5 bases short, with 11 bases between. The CDR3 is CASSYSQGSYQPQHF. The CDR3 DNA is TGTGCCAGCAGTTACTCGCAGGGGTCCTATCAGCCCCAGCATTTT.

This clone appeared a single time. The CDR3 loop reads CASSLVLAGADTQYF. In DNA, the CDR3 is TGCGCCAGCAGCTTGGTTCTAGCGGGAGCGGATACGCAGTATTTT. V is TRBV5-1 and J is TRBJ2-3; 10 bases map to TRBD2. Germline CDR1 SGHRS, CDR2 YFSETQ. V was clipped by 0 bases and J by 6 bases; unmatched bases: 4. There are 15 residues in the CDR3. Together with reference TRBV5-1 and TRBJ2-3, the CDR3 gives the full variable domain: KAGVTQTPRYLIKTRGQQVTLSCSPISGHRSVSWYQQTPGQGLQFLFEYFSETQRNKGNFPGRFSGRQFSNSRSEMNVSTLELGDSALYLCASSLVLAGADTQYFGPGTRLTVL.

The CDR3 protein is CASSMTGDGYTF. For the CDR3, the DNA is TGTGCCAGTAGTATGACAGGGGATGGCTACACCTTC. The chain links TRBV19 to TRBJ1-2; 8 nucleotides line up with TRBD1. V shed 3 bases, J shed 6 bases, and the junction held 0 bases outside the gene matches. Germline V CDR1 and CDR2: LNHDA, SQIVND (reference sequence). The CDR3 has 12 residues.

As regards this clone: The germline gene is not matched at one end of the junction; a read error may be the cause. The genes are TRBV5-4 and TRBJ2-3; D is unresolved. CDR1 SGHNT and CDR2 YYREEE come from the germline V gene (reference sequence). The CDR3 runs to 12 residues. This CDR3 is CATRDSRDTQYF. The CDR3 coding sequence is TGTGCCACTCGAGATAGCAGAGATACGCAGTATTTT.